This entry concerns a single TCR beta chain. Its target is not known. The record originates from a study of shared clonotypes between healthy human individuals. Study-wide points: Researchers found naive subsets generally carried larger estimated richness than memory subsets.

Germline assignment: CDR1 KGHSH and CDR2 LQKENI. The CDR3 has 17 residues. V lost 1 base and J lost 7; bases outside the gene matches: 13. Original data processing: There were no quality scores in the junction-only immunoSEQ sequences, so filtering differed. The data were produced by immunoSEQ multiplex PCR, yet TCRdb's version contains in-frame clones alone and is incomplete. Clonal size and the V and J genes are those of that table, whereas D and trimming came from the DNA. Of roughly 2 million clones in the sample, 95% are singletons; the top ten hold 0.1% to 0.15%. Free of recent acute infections or vaccinations, the donors were healthy HIV-negative adults. The CD4+ fraction was divided into a CD45RA+ naive subset and a CD45RA-negative memory subset.

The TCR originated in a man between 18 and 35 years old in good health. What was sequenced was naive CD4+ T cells sorted from blood. Subset indicated: CD45RA+ positively selected. J is TRBJ1-5 and V is TRBV18; 7 positions agree with TRBD1. The CDR3 region has the DNA TGTGCCAGCTCACCACGGGAGACAGGGACCGGGGGACAGCCCCAGCATTTT. As protein: CASSPRETGTGGQPQHF.